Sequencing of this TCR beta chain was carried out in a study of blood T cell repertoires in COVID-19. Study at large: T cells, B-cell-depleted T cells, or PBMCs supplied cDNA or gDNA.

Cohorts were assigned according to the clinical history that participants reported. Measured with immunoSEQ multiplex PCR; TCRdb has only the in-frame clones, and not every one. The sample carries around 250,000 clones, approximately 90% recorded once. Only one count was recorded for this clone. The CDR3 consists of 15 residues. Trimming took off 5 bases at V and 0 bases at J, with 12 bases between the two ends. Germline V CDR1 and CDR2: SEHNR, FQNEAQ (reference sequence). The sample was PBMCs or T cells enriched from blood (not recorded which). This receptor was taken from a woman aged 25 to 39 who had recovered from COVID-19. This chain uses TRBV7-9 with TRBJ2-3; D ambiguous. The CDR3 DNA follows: TGTGCCAGCAGCCTCAGTTTTGCTAGCACAGATACGCAGTATTTT. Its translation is CASSLSFASTDTQYF.